This entry concerns a single TCR beta chain. The assay was immunoSEQ multiplex PCR, and TCRdb's table has in-frame clones only and misses some. The table has about 110,000 clones, about 88% seen once; the top ten hold around 20%. This sample is part of a study of PD-1 blockade in classical Hodgkin lymphoma. The CDR3 extends over 13 amino acids. CDR1 SQVTM and CDR2 ANQGSEA come from the germline V gene. The V gene lost 7 bases and the J gene lost 1 base, with 13 bases spanning the gap. In every patient, relapse followed autologous stem cell transplantation, while exposure to brentuximab vedotin differed.

This chain uses TRBV29-1 with TRBJ2-5, with a weak D call TRBD2 (6 bases). Sequenced material: peripheral blood mononuclear cells (PBMCs), taken before the second cycle of nivolumab. This clonotype originated in a human donor with classical Hodgkin lymphoma. The CDR3 protein is CSASTSLQETQYF. The CDR3 DNA follows: TGCAGCGCCTCAACTAGCCTCCAAGAGACCCAGTACTTC.